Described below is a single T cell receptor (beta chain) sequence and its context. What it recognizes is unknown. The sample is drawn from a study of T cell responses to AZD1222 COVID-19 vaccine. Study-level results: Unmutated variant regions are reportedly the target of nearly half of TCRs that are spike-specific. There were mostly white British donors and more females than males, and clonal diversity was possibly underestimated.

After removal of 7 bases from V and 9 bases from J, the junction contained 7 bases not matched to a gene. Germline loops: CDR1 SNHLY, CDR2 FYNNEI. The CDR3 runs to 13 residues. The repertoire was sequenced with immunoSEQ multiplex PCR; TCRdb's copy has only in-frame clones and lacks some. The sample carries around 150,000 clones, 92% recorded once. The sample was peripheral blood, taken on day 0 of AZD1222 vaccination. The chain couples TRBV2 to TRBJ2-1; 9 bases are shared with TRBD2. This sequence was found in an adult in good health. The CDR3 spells CASKDSGSGEQFF. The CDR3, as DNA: TGTGCCAGCAAAGATAGCGGGAGTGGTGAGCAGTTCTTC.